These 22 T cell receptor beta chains were all obtained from the same sample, sequenced in a study of T cells in localized non-small cell lung cancer. Some clones are missing from TCRdb's copy, which holds only in-frame ones; the method was immunoSEQ multiplex PCR. Of some 19,000 clones in the sample, about 93% were seen once. Here the sequenced sample was peripheral blood, taken before any cancer treatment. The receptors derive from a male donor at least 60 years old with stage I squamous cell lung carcinoma.

This chain connects TRBV5-1 to TRBJ2-7; 8 nucleotides line up with TRBD2. The V segment lost 4 bases and the J segment 5 bases; nucleotides outside the gene matches: 8. The CDR3 extends over 14 amino acids. Germline CDR1 is SGHRS and CDR2 is YFSETQ. The chain's CDR3 is CASSISGKGNEQYF. The CDR3 nucleotides read TGCGCCAGCAGCATTAGCGGGAAGGGGAACGAGCAGTACTTC.

The chain recombines TRBV7-2 with TRBJ2-7; D uncertain. V dropped 2 bases and J dropped 4 bases, with 9 bases sitting between them. Germline V CDR1 and CDR2: SGHTA, FQGNSA. The CDR3 runs to 13 residues. The CDR3 DNA reads as TGTGCCAGCAGCTTAAAGCAGGCGTACGAGCAGTACTTC. Translation: CASSLKQAYEQYF.

This sequence joins TRBV18 and TRBJ1-1; unclear D gene. The CDR3 sequence is 14 residues long. Germline values: CDR1 KGHSH, CDR2 LQKENI. Trimming shortened V by 3 bases and J by 1 base, and 9 bases separated the two germline ends. The CDR3 DNA is TGTGCCAGCTCACCCCTCGCGCAGAACACTGAAGCTTTCTTT. Translation: CASSPLAQNTEAFF.

The chain is built from TRBV29-1 and TRBJ1-2, with 7 bases lining up with TRBD1. Germline CDR1 and CDR2: SQVTM and ANQGSEA. This CDR3 is built from 15 residues. J was trimmed by 2 bases and V by 5 bases; bases with no gene match: 11. The CDR3 here is CSVITSDRENYGYTF. CDR3 bases: TGCAGCGTTATCACATCTGACAGGGAGAACTATGGCTACACCTTC.

J is TRBJ2-1 and V is TRBV29-1, with TRBD2 as a possible D gene (7 bases). The CDR3 totals 16 residues. CDR1 is SQVTM and CDR2 is ANQGSEA in the germline V gene. The ends were cut back, 3 bases at V and 2 bases at J, with 17 bases in the middle. The CDR3, as DNA: TGCAGCGTTGACTTTGAAGGGGGGGCCCCCTACAATGAGCAGTTCTTC. This encodes CSVDFEGGAPYNEQFF.

This chain connects TRBV9 to TRBJ2-5; TRBD2 matches 16 bases. V was pared by 2 bases and J by 3 bases, with 19 bases of the junction left unmatched. Looked up from germline, CDR1 is SGDLS and CDR2 is YYNGEE. The CDR3 totals 22 residues. CDR3 nucleotide sequence: TGTGCCAGCAGCGTGGCCGATCCGGGACTAGCGGGAGGGGGGTTTTCAAAAGAGACCCAGTACTTC. It encodes CASSVADPGLAGGGFSKETQYF.

The sample holds a few counts of this clone. This chain links TRBV18 with TRBJ2-5, with 7 bases lining up with TRBD1. The CDR3 spans 13 residues. V lost 4 bases, J lost 6 bases, and 5 bases stayed unmatched. The germline V gene encodes CDR1 KGHSH and CDR2 LQKENI. CDR3 amino acids: CASSRQGSQTQYF. CDR3 coding DNA: TGTGCCAGCTCACGACAGGGCAGCCAGACCCAGTACTTC.

This chain joins TRBV6-1 and TRBJ1-2; the match to TRBD1 covers 8 bases. Trimming at V came to 1 base and at J to 4 bases, leaving 11 bases not matched to a gene. The CDR3 length is 17 residues. Germline V lookup: CDR1 MNHNS, CDR2 SASEGT. The CDR3 sequence: CASSEGGQGAFVYGYTF. The CDR3 DNA is TGTGCCAGCAGTGAAGGTGGGCAGGGGGCCTTTGTCTATGGCTACACCTTC.

This chain links TRBV9 with TRBJ2-3; no definite D call. CDR1 and CDR2 from the germline V gene are SGDLS and YYNGEE. The V end was cut by 4 bases, the J end by 1 base, with 1 base between. This CDR3 comprises 11 residues. CDR3 DNA sequence: TGTGCCAGCAGCCGCACAGATACGCAGTATTTT. This sequence encodes CASSRTDTQYF.

CDR3 sequence reads: CSVGTAGNTIYF. CDR3 nucleotide sequence: TGCAGCGTTGGGACAGCTGGAAACACCATATATTTT. The gene calls are TRBV29-1 and TRBJ1-3, with D maybe TRBD1 (6 bases). Germline lookup yields CDR1 SQVTM and CDR2 ANQGSEA. This CDR3 has 12 residues. The germline V and J ends were trimmed by 4 bases and 2 bases, with 6 bases remaining between them.

This chain joins TRBV10-2 and TRBJ2-3; 7 positions agree with TRBD2. Germline CDR1 reads WSHSY; CDR2 reads SAAADI. Unmatched junction bases numbered 11, after V lost 6 bases and J lost 2 bases. CDR3 length: 16 amino acids. The CDR3 protein is CASRGWASGITDTQYF. CDR3 nucleotide sequence: TGCGCCAGCAGGGGATGGGCTAGCGGCATCACAGATACGCAGTATTTT.

The genes are TRBV6-5 and TRBJ1-2; 9 nucleotides line up with TRBD1. V lost 5 bases and J lost 7; bases outside the gene matches: 5. This CDR3 region has 13 residues. Germline lookup yields CDR1 MNHEY and CDR2 SVGAGI. Here the CDR3 reads CASSLQGARGYTF. The DNA of the CDR3 is TGTGCCAGCAGTCTACAGGGGGCTCGTGGCTACACCTTC.

This rearrangement joins TRBV11-2 to TRBJ2-1; no clear D gene. Trimming cost V 7 bases and J 2 bases, with 15 bases left between them. Germline CDR1 is SGHAT and CDR2 is FQNNGV. The CDR3 has 15 amino acids. CDR3 sequence reads: CASTLTVGPYNEQFF. In DNA form, the CDR3 reads TGTGCCAGCACCCTCACAGTTGGCCCCTACAATGAGCAGTTCTTC.

This sequence joins TRBV28 and TRBJ2-5; D remains unclear. Germline values: CDR1 MDHEN, CDR2 SYDVKM. V gave up 4 bases and J gave up 3 bases, with 9 bases separating them. CDR3 length equals 13 residues. The CDR3 DNA sequence: TGTGCCAGCAGTTGGGTATCCGAAGAGACCCAGTACTTC. Its protein is CASSWVSEETQYF.

J is TRBJ1-3 and V is TRBV6-1; D perhaps matches TRBD1 (5 bases). This CDR3 is 15 amino acids long. Germline V gene sequence: CDR1 MNHNS, CDR2 SASEGT. V lost 7 bases, J lost 0 bases, and 13 bases lay in between. For the CDR3, the DNA is TGTGCCAGCATACCGACAGCGAGCTCTGGAAACACCATATATTTT. Amino acids: CASIPTASSGNTIYF.

V usage is TRBV27 and J usage is TRBJ2-5; D not resolved. The J call is doubtful: the DNA matches TRBJ2-7 better. This CDR3 is 13 amino acids long. Germline V lookup: CDR1 MNHEY, CDR2 SMNVEV (reference sequence). CDR3 residues: CASSLGYNYEQYF. CDR3 in DNA: TGTGCCAGCAGTTTAGGGTACAACTACGAGCAGTACTTC.

The chain links TRBV11-2 to TRBJ1-1; no clear D. Trimming left V 4 bases short and J 12 bases short, with 15 bases between. The CDR3 contains 12 residues. Germline CDR1 reads SGHAT; CDR2 reads FQNNGV. The CDR3 coding sequence is TGTGCCAGCAGCTACGGTCATCCCCAACCTTTCTTT. Amino acid sequence: CASSYGHPQPFF.

J is TRBJ1-1 and V is TRBV19; TRBD1 is a possible D gene (5 bases). Per the germline V gene, CDR1 is LNHDA and CDR2 is SQIVND (reference sequence). The CDR3 length is 14 residues. Trimming took off 3 bases at V and 6 bases at J, with 14 bases between the two ends. The CDR3 reads CASSIAGQSAEAFF. CDR3 nucleotide sequence: TGTGCCAGTAGTATTGCGGGGCAGTCCGCTGAAGCTTTCTTT.

Notes on this clone: A junction boundary mismatches the germline segment, possibly from a read error. The rearrangement uses TRBV5-1 and TRBJ2-3, with 9 positions matching TRBD2. The CDR3 has 14 residues. Germline loops: CDR1 SGHRS, CDR2 YFSETQ. CDR3 DNA: TGCGCCAGCAGCCCGGGACTAGCCACAGGTACGCAGTATTTT. Amino acid sequence: CASSPGLATGTQYF. The whole variable domain, remainder taken from reference TRBV5-1 and TRBJ2-3, is KAGVTQTPRYLIKTRGQQVTLSCSPISGHRSVSWYQQTPGQGLQFLFEYFSETQRNKGNFPGRFSGRQFSNSRSEMNVSTLELGDSALYLCASSPGLATGTQYFGPGTRLTVL.

The V and J genes are TRBV29-1 and TRBJ2-5, with TRBD2 identical over 9 bases. The trim removed 6 bases at V and 4 bases at J, leaving 6 bases unmatched. The CDR3 loop spans 13 amino acids. Germline CDR1 SQVTM, CDR2 ANQGSEA. This chain's CDR3 is CSVLAGSAETQYF. Written as DNA, the CDR3 is TGCAGCGTGCTAGCGGGGTCGGCAGAGACCCAGTACTTC. The full variable domain, its missing parts supplied by reference TRBV29-1 and TRBJ2-5, is SAVISQKPSRDICQRGTSLTIQCQVDSQVTMMFWYRQQPGQSLTLIATANQGSEATYESGFVIDKFPISRPNLTFSTLTVSNMSPEDSSIYLCSVLAGSAETQYFGPGTRLLVL.

The genes are TRBV5-1 and TRBJ1-1, with D tentatively TRBD1 (6 bases). The germline gives CDR1 SGHRS, CDR2 YFSETQ. V was shortened by 4 bases and J by 8 bases, with 12 bases between the two germline ends. The CDR3 length is 12 residues. CDR3 in amino acids: CASSGTGTEAFF. Here the CDR3 DNA reads TGCGCCAGCAGCGGAACCGGGACAGAAGCTTTCTTT.

The rearrangement uses TRBV29-1 and TRBJ2-3; 14 nucleotides align to TRBD2. V lost 6 bases and J lost 3; bases outside the gene matches: 8. In germline, CDR1 is SQVTM, CDR2 ANQGSEA. The CDR3 contains 16 residues. The CDR3 nucleotides are TGCAGCGTCTCCGGGACTAGCGGGAGTGGGACAGATACGCAGTATTTT. This gives the protein CSVSGTSGSGTDTQYF.